This T cell receptor beta chain was recorded in a study of cytomegalovirus exposure and HLA in healthy donors. In the study overall: It was reported in a later analysis that the 120 or so validation repertoires used the same platform as the approximately 670 first-cohort repertoires.

Clones were sequenced by immunoSEQ multiplex PCR, and TCRdb holds only the in-frame ones, with some missing. The table records over 70,000 clones, around 90% of them present only once. There are 16 residues in the CDR3. The germline gives CDR1 PRHDT, CDR2 FYEKMQ (reference sequence). Deletions cut 4 bases from V and 0 bases from J, with 16 bases between. On this clone itself: Antigen unknown.

Notes on the study in general: Among TCR sequences, most were rare, though some public TCRs appeared in many donors. Accounts indicate the classifier identified cytomegalovirus status with strong specificity and sensitivity. The authors enumerated under 200 TCR beta chains as linked to cytomegalovirus.

The TCR sequence derives from a woman in her late teens or twenties in good health and CMV-seropositive. The specimen sequenced was PBMCs. V gene TRBV13 combines with J gene TRBJ2-7, with D possibly being TRBD2 (5 bases). The CDR3 is CASSWRSSVSSYEQYF. The DNA of the CDR3 is TGTGCCAGCAGCTGGAGAAGTAGCGTAAGCTCCTACGAGCAGTACTTC. The variable domain in full, completed from reference TRBV13 and TRBJ2-7, reads AAGVIQSPRHLIKEKRETATLKCYPIPRHDTVYWYQQGPGQDPQFLISFYEKMQSDKGSIPDRFSAQQFSDYHSELNMSSLELGDSALYFCASSWRSSVSSYEQYFGPGTRLTVT.